This T cell receptor beta chain was captured by sequencing in a study of blood T cells in healthy people across ages. CDR1 and CDR2 from the germline V gene are LGHDT and YNNKEL (reference sequence). This CDR3 has 21 amino acids. With a J-beta primer mix and a sample-barcoded 5' primer, a second PCR ran about 7 to 12 cycles. TCRdb called the 5' RACE reads again in MiXCR, with one record for every CDR3 protein. The sample records 1.6 million or so distinct CDR3 sequences, roughly 32% being singletons. With regard to this clonotype: One end of the junction varies from germline; a read error may be responsible.

Each donor supplied around 10 milliliters of peripheral blood. Specimen: blood. The gene calls are TRBV3-1 and TRBJ2-5; 7 bases align to TRBD2. The source is a woman younger than 45 in good health. In DNA form, the CDR3 reads TGTGCCAGCAGTCAAGATCCGAAAAGTGGGAGGGCCTTAGTGCTGGAAGAGACCCAGTACTTC. Protein: CASSQDPKSGRALVLEETQYF.